The clone carrying this T cell receptor (beta chain) was counted many times. This record comes from a study of blood T cell repertoires in COVID-19. Overall study: Samples of COVID-19 (acute and convalescent) were obtained from the United States, Italy and Spain. PBMCs, B-cell-depleted T cells, or T cells provided the cDNA or gDNA that made up the material.

Original analysis: Quantification of nucleated cells was approximated via reference gene primer amplification. Using immunoSEQ multiplex PCR, the repertoire was profiled, and TCRdb retains in-frame clones only, with some absent. The DNA gave D and trimming, while V, J and clone size come from that table. The sample lists over 200,000 clones, over 70% occurring once. The sequence was obtained from a woman aged 45 to 65 with acute or convalescent COVID-19. Sequencing was performed on peripheral blood.

The CDR3 DNA reads TGTGCCAGCAGCGACAGGGGTTACGAGCAGTACTTC. Amino acid sequence: CASSDRGYEQYF. The chain is built from TRBV14 and TRBJ2-7, with 8 bases fitting TRBD1. V was clipped by 5 bases and J by 4 bases; unmatched bases: 1. Germline lookup yields CDR1 SGHDN and CDR2 FVKESK. The CDR3 has 12 amino acids.